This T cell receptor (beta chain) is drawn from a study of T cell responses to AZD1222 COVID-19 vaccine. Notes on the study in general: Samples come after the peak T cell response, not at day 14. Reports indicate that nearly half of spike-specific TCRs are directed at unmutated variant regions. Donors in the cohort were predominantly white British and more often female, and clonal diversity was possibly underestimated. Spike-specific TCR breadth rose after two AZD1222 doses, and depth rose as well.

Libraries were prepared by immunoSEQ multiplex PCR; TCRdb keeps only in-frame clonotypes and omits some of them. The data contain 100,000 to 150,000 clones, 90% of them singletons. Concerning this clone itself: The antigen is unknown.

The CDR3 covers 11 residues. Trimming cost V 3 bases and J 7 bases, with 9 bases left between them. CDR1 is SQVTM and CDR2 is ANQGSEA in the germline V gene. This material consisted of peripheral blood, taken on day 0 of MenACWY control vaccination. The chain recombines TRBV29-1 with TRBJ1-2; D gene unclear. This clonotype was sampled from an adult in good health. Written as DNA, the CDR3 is TGCAGCGTTGATGGGTTTCCTGGCTACACCTTC. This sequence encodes CSVDGFPGYTF.